This T cell receptor (beta chain) emerged from a study of blood T cell repertoires in COVID-19. Background on the study: The samples span acute and convalescent COVID-19 from the United States, Italy and Spain. T cells, B-cell-depleted T cells, or PBMCs provided the cDNA or gDNA that served as material.

The sample holds one count of this clone. Original analysis: Reference gene primer amplification gave nucleated cell count estimates. TCRdb's copy holds only in-frame clones and misses some; the assay was immunoSEQ multiplex PCR. The DNA gave D and trimming, while V, J and clone size come from that table. The sample gives about 130,000 clones, approximately 84% of which show up once; 10% to 15% is in the top ten. V shed 6 bases and J 7 bases; nucleotides not matched to a gene: 10. Germline loops: CDR1 MDHEN, CDR2 SYDVKM. The length of the CDR3 is 14 residues. The clonotype comes from a woman aged 55-75 years with acute or convalescent COVID-19. The chain has TRBV28 and TRBJ1-2; TRBD1 matches at 8 bases. The source material was peripheral blood. The DNA for the CDR3 is TGTGCCAGCAGCTTCCGGGACAGGAGTACTGGCTACACCTTC. It specifies CASSFRDRSTGYTF.